The 27 T cell receptor beta chains presented below share a single source sample, sequenced in a study of T-cell memory formation after mild COVID-19. MiXCR, applied by TCRdb to the 5' RACE reads, yields one record per CDR3 protein. The table shows 280,000 or so distinct CDR3 sequences, with less than 9.5% occurring only once. The sample was PBMCs or a T cell subset sorted from them (not recorded which). The receptors derive from a man aged 18 to 29 who had mild COVID-19 (a few samples of this study predate the infection). Cell type and time point are not known.

This sequence joins TRBV7-9 and TRBJ1-2, with D perhaps TRBD1 (6 bases). There are 15 residues in the CDR3. The V end was cut by 0 bases, the J end by 2 bases, with 10 bases between. Looked up from germline, CDR1 is SEHNR and CDR2 is FQNEAQ (reference sequence). CDR3 sequence: CASSLAGGPNYGYTF. For the CDR3, the DNA is TGTGCCAGCAGCTTAGCGGGGGGGCCCAACTATGGCTACACCTTC.

This clonotype was recorded a few times. The V gene is TRBV9, the J gene TRBJ2-2, with 7 bases lining up with TRBD1. V trimming: 4 bases; J trimming: 4 bases; junction bases outside the gene matches: 7. The CDR3 extends over 15 amino acids. CDR1 SGDLS and CDR2 YYNGEE come from the germline V gene. The chain's CDR3 is CASSSDRVVTGELFF. In DNA, the CDR3 is TGTGCCAGCAGCTCAGACAGGGTGGTCACCGGGGAGCTGTTTTTT.

The chain has TRBV7-2 and TRBJ1-1; D unclear. Germline V gene lookup returns CDR1 SGHTA and CDR2 FQGNSA. CDR3 length equals 14 residues. Trimming removed 1 base at V and 4 bases at J, with 10 bases between. CDR3: CASSLELIFTEAFF. CDR3 bases: TGTGCCAGCAGCTTAGAATTAATATTCACTGAAGCTTTCTTT.

In its sample, this clonotype was seen many times. CDR3 DNA: TGTGCCAGCAGCCAAGATGCCGGGGGGGCCCCCGAGCAGTTCTTC. It yields the protein CASSQDAGGAPEQFF. The rearrangement joins TRBV3-1 to TRBJ2-1; TRBD2 agrees at 8 bases. The CDR3 sequence is 15 residues long. V lost 0 bases and J lost 10; bases outside the gene matches: 8. CDR1 and CDR2 (germline): LGHDT, YNNKEL (reference sequence).

The J gene is TRBJ2-7, the V gene TRBV6-9; D is perhaps TRBD1 or TRBD2 (5 bases each). The length of the CDR3 is 15 residues. Germline V gene lookup returns CDR1 MNHGY and CDR2 SVAAGI. Trimming stripped 7 bases from V and 3 bases from J, with 19 bases between. CDR3 nucleotides: TGTGCCAGCATCGGGACGATCCCTCCCCACTACGAGCAGTACGTC. Translating gives CASIGTIPPHYEQYV.

This clonotype turned up a few times. The rearrangement joins TRBV20-1 to TRBJ2-7; D assignment may be TRBD1 or TRBD2 (5 bases each). This CDR3 region has 18 residues. V shed 0 bases and J shed 2 bases, with 23 bases lying between them. Germline CDR1 DFQATT, CDR2 SNEGSKA (reference sequence). Here the CDR3 reads CSARDGSGRWGMAYEQYF. The CDR3 coding sequence is TGCAGTGCTAGAGATGGGTCAGGGCGCTGGGGGATGGCCTACGAGCAGTACTTC.

In this sample, this clonotype turned up a few times. The chain has TRBV6-2 or TRBV6-3 and TRBJ1-1, with 7 positions matching TRBD1. The CDR3 sequence is 16 residues long. Germline CDR1 is MNHEY and CDR2 is SVGEGT. Trimming removed 6 bases from V and 1 base from J; junction bases left unmatched: 11. CDR3 in amino acids: CASSKIQGDRNTEAFF. The CDR3 bases are TGTGCCAGCAGCAAGATTCAGGGGGACAGGAACACTGAAGCTTTCTTT.

This clonotype has at least ten counts. This chain uses TRBV7-9 with TRBJ1-1; D not resolved. CDR3 size: 14 residues. The V gene's germline CDR1 is SEHNR and CDR2 FQNEAQ (reference sequence). Trimming stripped 7 bases from V and 3 bases from J, with 15 bases between. CDR3 region: CASNPSQADTEAFF. CDR3 DNA: TGTGCCAGCAACCCTTCCCAGGCGGACACTGAAGCTTTCTTT.

The rearrangement joins TRBV12-5 to TRBJ2-4; D is ambiguous. The CDR3 is 13 amino acids. CDR1 and CDR2 (germline): LGHNT, FRNRAP. The V end was cut by 1 base, the J end by 2 bases, with 3 bases between. The CDR3 here is CASGLGTKNIQYF. CDR3 nucleotides: TGTGCTAGTGGTTTGGGCACCAAAAACATTCAGTACTTC.

The sample holds a few counts of this clonotype. The chain combines TRBV10-3 with TRBJ2-7; the match to TRBD2 covers 12 bases. Germline-derived CDR1 and CDR2 are ENHRY and SYGVKD. This CDR3 comprises 17 residues. V trimming: 3 bases; J trimming: 0 bases; junction bases outside the gene matches: 6. CDR3 nucleotide sequence: TGTGCCATCAGTGACACTAGCGGGGGGCCTAGCTCCTACGAGCAGTACTTC. It translates to CAISDTSGGPSSYEQYF.

V gene TRBV20-1 combines with J gene TRBJ1-1, with D possibly TRBD1 on 6 matching bases. Germline V gene data show CDR1 as DFQATT and CDR2 as SNEGSKA (reference sequence). Between the trimmed V and J ends, which lost 3 bases and 1 base, there was a span of 9 bases. This CDR3 is 13 amino acids long. CDR3 sequence reads: CSASGGANTEAFF. CDR3 nucleotides: TGCAGTGCTAGTGGGGGGGCGAACACTGAAGCTTTCTTT.

This clonotype was observed a few times. The rearrangement uses TRBV20-1 and TRBJ2-5; no clear D gene. The length of the CDR3 is 12 residues. The V gene's germline CDR1 is DFQATT and CDR2 SNEGSKA (reference sequence). V lost 5 bases and J 1 base, leaving 8 bases between the germline ends. CDR3 bases: TGCAGTGCTGAACTTATCCAAGAGACCCAGTACTTC. It translates to CSAELIQETQYF.

This clonotype was counted at least ten times. This chain connects TRBV7-2 to TRBJ1-3; 7 nucleotides match TRBD1. This CDR3 has 14 residues. V gave up 10 bases and J gave up 0 bases; unmatched junction bases: 6. Germline assignment: CDR1 SGHTA and CDR2 FQGNSA. CDR3 DNA: TGTGCCACATCGACAGGGTACTCTGGAAACACCATATATTTT. This gives the protein CATSTGYSGNTIYF.

V and J are TRBV12-3 or TRBV12-4 and TRBJ1-2, with D perhaps matching TRBD1 (5 bases). This CDR3 is 15 amino acids long. Between the trimmed V and J ends, which lost 5 bases and 8 bases, there was a span of 21 bases. The CDR3 loop is CASSLSPGTVEGYTF. The CDR3 bases are TGTGCCAGCAGTCTCTCGCCAGGGACCGTAGAAGGCTACACCTTC.

V is TRBV6-6 and J is TRBJ1-2, with 7 bases fitting TRBD1. Germline V gene sequence: CDR1 MNHNY, CDR2 SVGAGI (reference sequence). The CDR3 contains 11 residues. Germline trimming cut 5 bases from V and 7 bases from J; bases unmatched to any gene: 1. CDR3 DNA: TGTGCCAGCAGTCGACAGGGTGGCTACACCTTC. Protein product: CASSRQGGYTF.

The sample holds a few counts of this clonotype. V gene TRBV4-2 combines with J gene TRBJ1-4, with 7 nucleotides matching TRBD1. Germline lookup yields CDR1 LGHNA and CDR2 YNFKEQ. The V and J ends lost 0 bases and 7 bases, in that order; junction bases with no gene match: 11. The CDR3 sequence is 17 residues long. CDR3 in DNA: TGTGCCAGCAGCCAAGATACCCGGACAGGCCCCGGTGAAAAACTGTTTTTT. Its protein is CASSQDTRTGPGEKLFF.

This clonotype has a handful of counts. The rearrangement links TRBV20-1 to TRBJ1-2, with D possibly TRBD1 on 6 matching bases. V gave up 3 bases and J gave up 1 base, with 9 bases separating them. The CDR3 has 13 residues. CDR1 is DFQATT and CDR2 is SNEGSKA in the germline V gene (reference sequence). In DNA form, the CDR3 reads TGCAGTGCTAGGACGGACAGTAACTATGGCTACACCTTC. This codes for CSARTDSNYGYTF.

This clonotype was detected only a few times. The CDR3 sequence: CASSEAGRTDTQYF. The CDR3, as DNA: TGCGCCAGCAGTGAGGCCGGGCGCACAGATACGCAGTATTTT. The rearrangement uses TRBV10-2 and TRBJ2-3; D call uncertain. Trimming left V 2 bases short and J 1 base short, with 7 bases between. The germline gives CDR1 WSHSY, CDR2 SAAADI. This CDR3 comprises 14 residues.

This clonotype was observed at least ten times. The V call is TRBV7-2, the J call TRBJ2-3, with 7 nucleotides matching TRBD2. The CDR3 is made up of 13 amino acids. The V gene's germline CDR1 is SGHTA and CDR2 FQGNSA. V lost 8 bases and J lost 2; bases outside the gene matches: 4. CDR3 residues: CASGGDYTDTQYF. The CDR3 DNA reads TGTGCCAGCGGCGGGGACTACACAGATACGCAGTATTTT.

Only a few counts were recorded for this clonotype. The chain uses TRBV27 and TRBJ2-1; 7 bases match TRBD1. V was clipped by 2 bases and J by 3 bases; unmatched bases: 4. CDR1 is MNHEY and CDR2 is SMNVEV in the germline V gene (reference sequence). This CDR3 is built from 15 residues. The CDR3 loop is CASSLDDRDYNEQFF. CDR3 DNA: TGTGCCAGCAGTTTAGATGACAGGGACTACAATGAGCAGTTCTTC.

In its sample, this clonotype was seen many times. V usage is TRBV5-1 and J usage is TRBJ2-1; 8 bases are shared with TRBD2. Germline trimming cut 0 bases from V and 4 bases from J; bases unmatched to any gene: 6. The CDR3 runs to 16 residues. Germline V gene lookup returns CDR1 SGHRS and CDR2 YFSETQ. The CDR3: CASSLGSSGLYNEQFF. CDR3 sequence (DNA): TGCGCCAGCAGCTTGGGGTCTAGCGGGCTTTACAATGAGCAGTTCTTC.

This clonotype was observed a few times. This rearrangement joins TRBV18 to TRBJ2-6; no definite D call. This CDR3 is 14 amino acids long. Germline V gene sequence: CDR1 KGHSH, CDR2 LQKENI. With 2 bases removed from V and 1 base from J, the gap between germline ends came to 3 bases. CDR3 sequence (DNA): TGTGCCAGCTCACCAGAATCTGGGGCCAACGTCCTGACTTTC. Residues: CASSPESGANVLTF.

A few counts support this clonotype. The junction shows a germline mismatch at one end, possibly a read error. The chain joins TRBV6-2 or TRBV6-3 to TRBJ2-1, with 7 nucleotides matching TRBD1. The CDR3 is 12 amino acids. Germline CDR1 and CDR2: MNHEY and SVGEGT. CDR3 amino acids: CACRGSYNEQFF. CDR3 bases: TGTGCCTGCAGGGGGTCCTACAATGAGCAGTTCTTC.

In this sample, this clonotype turned up a few times. The chain carries TRBV27 and TRBJ2-1, with D perhaps TRBD2 (6 bases). The ends were cut back, 5 bases at V and 1 base at J, with 12 bases in the middle. The germline V gene has CDR1 MNHEY and CDR2 SMNVEV (reference sequence). The CDR3 extends over 15 amino acids. CDR3 nucleotide sequence: TGTGCCAGCAGTGTTAGGGCGGGGTCCTACAATGAGCAGTTCTTC. This codes for CASSVRAGSYNEQFF.

This clonotype was seen a few times. The CDR3 reads CASRGQDNTGELFF. DNA for the CDR3: TGTGCCAGCAGGGGACAGGACAACACCGGGGAGCTGTTTTTT. The chain joins TRBV7-3 to TRBJ2-2, with 8 nucleotides matching TRBD1. The CDR3 is 14 residues long. Per germline, CDR1 SGHTA and CDR2 FQGTGA. V shed 6 bases and J 2 bases; nucleotides not matched to a gene: 2.

This clonotype was counted a few times. The chain employs TRBV14 and TRBJ1-1, with D uncertain. The CDR3 runs 13 residues. Trimming removed 3 bases from V and 3 bases from J, with 8 bases in between. Per the germline V gene, CDR1 is SGHDN and CDR2 is FVKESK. The CDR3 sequence is CASSQYFYTEAFF. The CDR3 DNA follows: TGTGCCAGCAGCCAGTATTTTTACACTGAAGCTTTCTTT.

This clonotype was counted at least ten times. The CDR3 reads CASSSQLGPGELFF. CDR3 bases: TGTGCCAGCAGCTCCCAATTAGGTCCCGGGGAGCTGTTTTTT. The V and J genes are TRBV9 and TRBJ2-2; D unresolved. The V end lost 4 bases, the J end lost 6 bases, and 13 bases lay between the germline ends. CDR1 and CDR2 from the germline V gene are SGDLS and YYNGEE. There are 14 residues in the CDR3.